This T cell receptor beta chain was recorded in a study of CD8 T cells in Susac syndrome. Random hexamers were used to reverse transcribe an amount of roughly 0.5 to 1 ug RNA. Across 54 Vbeta and 13 Jbeta, immunoSEQ multiplex PCR amplified TCR beta CDR3. MiXCR, run by TCRdb on the immunoSEQ multiplex PCR reads, gives a single entry per CDR3 protein. The top ten clones hold roughly 0.07% of a sample with under 250,000 distinct CDR3 sequences, roughly 95% of them seen once. Germline V gene data show CDR1 as MNHEY and CDR2 as SVGEGT. The ends were cut back, 2 bases at V and 7 bases at J, with 14 bases in the middle. This CDR3 comprises 14 residues. TCR beta sequences were obtained from blood CD8+ and CD4+ T cells.

This receptor was obtained from a human donor with multiple sclerosis. The sample consisted of CD4+ T cells from PBMCs. The chain recombines TRBV6-2 or TRBV6-3 with TRBJ1-1; D is unresolved. CDR3 sequence reads: CASSYGWQKVEAFF. DNA for the CDR3: TGTGCCAGCAGTTACGGGTGGCAGAAGGTTGAAGCTTTCTTT.